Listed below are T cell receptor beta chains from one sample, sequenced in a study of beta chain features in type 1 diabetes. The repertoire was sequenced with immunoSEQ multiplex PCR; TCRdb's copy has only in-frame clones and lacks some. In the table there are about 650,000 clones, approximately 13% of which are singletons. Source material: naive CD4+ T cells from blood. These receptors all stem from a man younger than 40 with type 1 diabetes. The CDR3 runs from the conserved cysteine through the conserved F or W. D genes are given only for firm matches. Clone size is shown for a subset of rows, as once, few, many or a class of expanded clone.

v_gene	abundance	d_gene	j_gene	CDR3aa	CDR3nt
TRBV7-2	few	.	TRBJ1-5	CASSLNRAGSNQPQHF	TGTGCCAGCAGCTTAAATCGGGCAGGTAGCAATCAGCCCCAGCATTTT
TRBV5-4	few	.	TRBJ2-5	CASSLGQVKETQYF	TGTGCCAGCAGCTTGGGGCAGGTAAAAGAGACCCAGTACTTC
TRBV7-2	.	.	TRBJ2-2	CASTLVKGTGELFF	TGTGCCAGCACTCTAGTAAAAGGCACCGGGGAGCTGTTTTTT
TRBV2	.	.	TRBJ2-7	CASSEALGAHEQYF	TGTGCCAGCAGTGAAGCGCTCGGGGCTCACGAGCAGTACTTC
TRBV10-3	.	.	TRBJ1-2	CAISDGEFYGYTF	TGTGCCATCAGTGACGGAGAGTTCTATGGCTACACCTTC
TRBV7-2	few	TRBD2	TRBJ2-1	CASSLDVAGNYNEQFF	TGTGCCAGCAGCTTAGATGTAGCGGGGAACTACAATGAGCAGTTCTTC
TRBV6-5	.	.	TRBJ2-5	CASSYSDPIRETQYF	TGTGCCAGCAGTTACTCTGACCCCATACGAGAGACCCAGTACTTC
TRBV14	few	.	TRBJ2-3	CASSPAGGGTDTQYF	TGTGCCAGCAGCCCGGCGGGTGGTGGCACAGATACGCAGTATTTT
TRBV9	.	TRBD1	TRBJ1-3	CASSQTLEWTGSTGNTIYF	TGTGCCAGCAGCCAAACCTTAGAGTGGACAGGGTCAACTGGAAACACCATATATTTT
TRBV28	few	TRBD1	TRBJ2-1	CASSLYRDRAYNEQFF	TGTGCCAGCAGTTTGTACCGGGACAGGGCGTACAATGAGCAGTTCTTC
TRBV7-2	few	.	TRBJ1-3	CASSLESLDTIYF	TGTGCCAGCAGCTTGGAAAGTTTGGACACCATATATTTT
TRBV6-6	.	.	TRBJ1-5	CASSNQGPSDQPQHF	TGTGCCAGCAGTAATCAGGGGCCCAGCGATCAGCCCCAGCATTTT
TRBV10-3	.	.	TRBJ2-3	CAISESPGGHTDTQYF	TGTGCCATCAGTGAGTCCCCCGGGGGTCACACAGATACGCAGTATTTT
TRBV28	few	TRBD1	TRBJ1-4	CASSLQHGQGMHGKLFF	TGTGCCAGCAGTTTACAACATGGACAGGGAATGCATGGAAAACTGTTTTTT
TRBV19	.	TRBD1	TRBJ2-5	CASSTGTEETQYF	TGTGCCAGTAGTACCGGGACAGAAGAGACCCAGTACTTC
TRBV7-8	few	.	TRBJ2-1	CASSLGAWASEQFF	TGTGCCAGCAGCTTAGGGGCTTGGGCAAGCGAGCAGTTCTTC
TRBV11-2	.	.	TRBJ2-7	CASSFHYEQYF	TGTGCCAGCAGCTTCCACTACGAGCAGTACTTC
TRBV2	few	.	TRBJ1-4	CATGLSTNEKLFF	TGTGCCACCGGACTGTCAACTAATGAAAAACTGTTTTTT
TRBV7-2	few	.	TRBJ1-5	CASSLGQMSNQPQHF	TGTGCCAGCAGCCTGGGGCAGATGAGCAATCAGCCCCAGCATTTT
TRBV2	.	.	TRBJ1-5	CASSFDGGNQPQHF	TGTGCCAGCAGTTTTGACGGAGGCAATCAGCCCCAGCATTTT
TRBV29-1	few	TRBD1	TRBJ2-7	CSGDRRDEQYF	TGCAGCGGGGACAGAAGGGACGAGCAGTACTTC
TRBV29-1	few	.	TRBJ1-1	CSVSRHLLNTEAFF	TGCAGCGTCTCCAGACACCTACTGAACACTGAAGCTTTCTTT
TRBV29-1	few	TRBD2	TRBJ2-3	CSVTGTSGADTQYF	TGCAGCGTTACCGGGACTAGCGGGGCAGATACGCAGTATTTT
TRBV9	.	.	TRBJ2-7	CASSPRDWGYEQYF	TGTGCCAGCAGCCCCCGGGACTGGGGCTACGAGCAGTACTTC
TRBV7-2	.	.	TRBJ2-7	CASSLGPRGMSYEQYF	TGTGCCAGCAGCTTAGGGCCCAGGGGAATGTCTTACGAGCAGTACTTC
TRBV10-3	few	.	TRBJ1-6	CAISESTISNSPLHF	TGTGCCATCAGTGAGTCGACCATATCAAATTCACCCCTCCACTTT
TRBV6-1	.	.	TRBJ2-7	CASSPSYEQYF	TGTGCCAGCAGTCCGTCCTACGAGCAGTACTTC
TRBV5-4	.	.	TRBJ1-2	CASRVRQYSKANYGYTF	TGTGCCAGCAGAGTTCGACAGTATTCTAAAGCTAACTATGGCTACACCTTC
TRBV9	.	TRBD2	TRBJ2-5	CASSVGLAGGTYQETQYF	TGTGCCAGCAGCGTAGGGCTAGCGGGGGGTACGTACCAAGAGACCCAGTACTTC
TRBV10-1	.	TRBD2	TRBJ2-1	CASSPSGDEQFF	TGCGCCAGCAGCCCTAGCGGCGATGAGCAGTTCTTC
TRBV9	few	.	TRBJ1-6	CASSVAIGQNSPLHF	TGTGCCAGCAGCGTAGCTATCGGACAGAATTCACCCCTCCACTTT
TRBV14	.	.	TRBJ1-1	CASSHDSPDTEAFF	TGTGCCAGCAGCCACGACAGCCCAGACACTGAAGCTTTCTTT
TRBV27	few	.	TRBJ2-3	CASSLRPTDTQYF	TGTGCCAGCAGTTTACGCCCCACAGATACGCAGTATTTT
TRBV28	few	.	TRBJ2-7	CASSQAARFDMYF	TGTGCCAGCAGTCAGGCAGCCCGCTTCGACATGTACTTC
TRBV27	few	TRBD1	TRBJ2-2	CASRQDRGMNTGELFF	TGTGCCAGCCGCCAGGACAGGGGTATGAACACCGGGGAGCTGTTTTTT
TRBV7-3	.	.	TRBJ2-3	CASSLGQSTDTQYF	TGTGCCAGCAGCTTAGGCCAGAGCACAGATACGCAGTATTTT
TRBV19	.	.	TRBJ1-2	CASSILTATNSGYTF	TGTGCCAGTAGTATCCTGACAGCGACCAATAGTGGCTACACCTTC
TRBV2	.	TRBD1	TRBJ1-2	CASSETGSPANYGYTF	TGTGCCAGCAGTGAGACAGGGTCCCCCGCTAACTATGGCTACACCTTC
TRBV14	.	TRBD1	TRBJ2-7	CASSDATGSSYEQYF	TGTGCCAGCAGCGACGCGACAGGGAGCTCCTACGAGCAGTACTTC
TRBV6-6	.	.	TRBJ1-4	CASSYPGEGEKLFF	TGTGCCAGCAGTTACCCGGGCGAAGGTGAAAAACTGTTTTTT
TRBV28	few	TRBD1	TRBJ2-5	CASSSGTGIQETQYF	TGTGCCAGCAGCTCCGGGACAGGGATCCAAGAGACCCAGTACTTC
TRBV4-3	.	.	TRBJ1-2	CASSLLGGQDYGYTF	TGCGCCAGCAGCCTCCTCGGAGGGCAGGACTATGGCTACACCTTC
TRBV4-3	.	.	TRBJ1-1	CASSQDLRGAEAFF	TGCGCCAGCAGCCAAGATCTTAGGGGGGCTGAAGCTTTCTTT
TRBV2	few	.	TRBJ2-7	CASLGQGLSYEQYF	TGTGCCAGCTTGGGGCAGGGATTATCCTACGAGCAGTACTTC
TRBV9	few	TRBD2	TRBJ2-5	CASSVGLAGGNQEGTQYF	TGTGCCAGCAGCGTAGGGCTAGCGGGGGGCAACCAAGAAGGGACCCAGTACTTC
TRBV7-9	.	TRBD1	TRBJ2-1	CASSFTGQGTNEQFF	TGTGCCAGCAGCTTTACGGGACAGGGGACGAATGAGCAGTTCTTC